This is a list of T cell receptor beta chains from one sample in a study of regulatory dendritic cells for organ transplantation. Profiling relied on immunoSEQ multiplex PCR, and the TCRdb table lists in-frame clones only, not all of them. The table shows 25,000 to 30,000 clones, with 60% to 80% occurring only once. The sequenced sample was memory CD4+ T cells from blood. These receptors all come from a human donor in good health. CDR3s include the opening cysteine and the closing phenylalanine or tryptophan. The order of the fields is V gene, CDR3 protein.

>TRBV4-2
CASSQERSTDTQYF
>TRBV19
CASHWGPPRGYNEQFF
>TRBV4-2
CASSQETDTQYF
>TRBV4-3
CASSQVAGPYGYTF
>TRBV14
CASSLYNRGNEQFF
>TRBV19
CASSKGDSPSYEQYF
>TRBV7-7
CANTGASGNTIYF
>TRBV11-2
CASSSPSSYNEQFF
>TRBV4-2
CASSPQSQETQYF
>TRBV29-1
CSVVFQIQETQYF
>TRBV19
CASSKVGISAEQYF
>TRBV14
CASSLSARGALGYEQYF
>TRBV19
CASRVNWRDESSYEQYF
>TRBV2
CASSEVDRGSKLFF
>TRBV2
CASSGSFTEAFF
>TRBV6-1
CASSEGSPWTRFFSNQPQHF
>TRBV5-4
CASSPGVGTRTMGGELFF
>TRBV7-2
CASSISGLAANEQFF
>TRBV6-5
CASTRDSWWFF
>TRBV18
CASSPSDTQYF
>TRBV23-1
CASSPRGKISSYNSPLHF
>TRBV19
CASHPAGLAGGSDTQYF
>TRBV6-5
CASSRLAYTYNEQFF
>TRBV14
CASSQLGRGDEKLFF
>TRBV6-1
CASGVGGGNEKLFF
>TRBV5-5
CASSFELYGYTF
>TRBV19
CASSTGERPYEQYF
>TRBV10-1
CASSGTGARMRRYEQYF
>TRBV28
CASSPPVTYEQYF
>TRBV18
CASSPGVGNEQFF
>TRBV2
CASTTGEETQYF
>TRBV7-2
CASTQGGGNTIYF
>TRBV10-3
CAISDPGQSNTGELFF
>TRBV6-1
CASRGTSGDTQYF
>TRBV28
CASKKNRINTGELFF
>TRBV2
CASSGDRETEAFF
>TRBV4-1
CASSQYAGASTDTQYF
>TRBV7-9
CASSLWTSGSGEQFF
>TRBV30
CASGQGAYEQYF
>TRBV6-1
CASRMRGREDSPLHF
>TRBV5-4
CASSRGRERESYEQYF
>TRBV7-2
CASSPRTGINQPQHF
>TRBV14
CASSYGTSGGPYEQYF
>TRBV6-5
CASKHLTEAFF
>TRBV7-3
CASSLTLADRVHGYTF
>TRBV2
CASSRSGGSSYNEQFF